This TCR beta chain was identified during a study of T cells in Graves' hyperthyroidism and ophthalmopathy. Study-level information: Peripheral blood collection took place at initial diagnosis, before any treatment. Study conclusions and caveats: In blood, most of the thyroid clonotypes expanded above 0.001 were also present. Stable hyperthyroidism was separated from ophthalmopathy by a model based on 13 V-J features.

Comments on this clonotype: The antigen remains undetermined.

CDR1 is LGHDT, CDR2 YNNKEL, per germline (reference sequence). V lost 4 bases, J lost 0 bases, and 9 bases lay in between. This CDR3 contains 14 residues. From RNA transcripts, TCR beta CDR3 regions were amplified. HTBI primers were used for first-round RT-PCR of the TCR CDR3. A single record per CDR3 protein comes from TCRdb applying MiXCR to the multiplex PCR reads. The table includes 350,000 to 450,000 distinct CDR3 sequences, over 12% detected once. Uncontrolled infection, other autoimmune disease, pregnancy or lactation disqualified patients from enrolment. The V call is TRBV3-1, the J call TRBJ1-1, with D possibly TRBD1 on 6 matching bases. Sequencing was carried out using blood. The clonotype originates from a man in his fifties or sixties with Graves' ophthalmopathy. CDR3 in DNA: TGTGCCAGCAGCCTACAGGGAGTGAACACTGAAGCTTTCTTT. It specifies CASSLQGVNTEAFF. Full variable domain (outside the CDR3, taken from reference TRBV3-1 and TRBJ1-1): DTAVSQTPKYLVTQMGNDKSIKCEQNLGHDTMYWYKQDSKKFLKIMFSYNNKELIINETVPNRFSPKSPDKAHLNLHINSLELGDSAVYFCASSLQGVNTEAFFGQGTRLTVV.